Listed here are 27 T cell receptor beta chains from one sample, sequenced in a study of cytomegalovirus exposure and HLA in healthy donors. The PCR had 60 Vbeta and 13 Jbeta primers. TCRdb keeps only in-frame clones here, not all; method: immunoSEQ multiplex PCR. Found here are 200,000 to 250,000 clones, about 80% of them singletons; the top ten hold 0.58%. Sequencing was carried out using PBMCs. The source of these receptors is a woman between 40 and 55 years old in good health and CMV-seronegative.

The chain couples TRBV28 to TRBJ2-2; 8 positions match TRBD1. The CDR3 extends over 16 amino acids. With V trimmed by 7 bases and J by 0 bases, 7 bases remained unmatched. Germline CDR1 and CDR2: MDHEN and SYDVKM. CDR3 region: CASNIQGGPNTGELFF. CDR3 DNA sequence: TGTGCCAGCAATATACAGGGGGGCCCGAACACCGGGGAGCTGTTTTTT.

This chain links TRBV12-2 with TRBJ1-4; TRBD1 reflects the table's D call only, with no check against the DNA. TRBV12-2 is marked as a pseudogene. The CDR3 sequence is 14 residues long. The CDR3 loop reads CASRLVTINEKLFF. As DNA, the CDR3 is TGTGCAAGTCGCTTAGTGACAATAAATGAAAAACTGTTTTTT.

DNA for the CDR3: TGTGCCAGCAGCTTGGTAGGACAAAAAGGAAACACCATATATTTT. Its translation: CASSLVGQKGNTIYF. The genes are TRBV5-6 and TRBJ1-3, with D maybe TRBD1 (5 bases). Looked up from germline, CDR1 is SGHDT and CDR2 is YYEEEE. V lost 0 bases and J 4 bases, leaving 11 bases between the germline ends. The CDR3 covers 15 residues.

The chain employs TRBV25-1 and TRBJ2-5; D is possibly TRBD1 (6 bases). The J call could be wrong; TRBJ2-7 is a better fit for the DNA end. Germline-derived CDR1 and CDR2 are MGHDK and SYGVNS. The CDR3 spans 15 residues. CDR3 in amino acids: CASSEGTTQIYEQYF. The CDR3 nucleotides are TGTGCCAGCAGTGAAGGGACAACGCAGATTTACGAGCAGTACTTC.

J is TRBJ1-1 and V is TRBV4-2; TRBD1 agrees at 11 bases. Germline-derived CDR1 and CDR2 are LGHNA and YNFKEQ. The CDR3 runs 16 residues. The ends lost 4 bases at V and 4 bases at J; junction bases unmatched: 8. CDR3 coding DNA: TGTGCCAGCAGCCTTTGGACAGGGGGCGAGGGCACTGAAGCTTTCTTT. Its translation is CASSLWTGGEGTEAFF.

The table lists this clone with a count of one. The rearrangement joins TRBV9 to TRBJ1-2; D is uncertain. The CDR3 covers 14 residues. The ends were cut back, 5 bases at V and 0 bases at J, with 11 bases in the middle. CDR1 and CDR2 from the germline V gene are SGDLS and YYNGEE. Here the CDR3 DNA reads TGTGCCAGCAGTACTAGCTGGGCTAACTATGGCTACACCTTC. Protein sequence: CASSTSWANYGYTF.

This clone showed up just a few times. The V gene is TRBV11-2, the J gene TRBJ1-1, with a possible D match to TRBD1 (6 bases). The CDR3 consists of 15 residues. Germline V gene data show CDR1 as SGHAT and CDR2 as FQNNGV. The V and J ends lost 5 bases and 0 bases respectively, with 13 bases between them. CDR3 sequence reads: CASSRSGAMNTEAFF. CDR3 in DNA: TGTGCCAGCAGCAGATCAGGGGCCATGAACACTGAAGCTTTCTTT.

The J gene is TRBJ2-5, the V gene TRBV6-1, with a possible D match to TRBD1 (6 bases). CDR1 and CDR2 (germline): MNHNS, SASEGT. This CDR3 has 15 amino acids. V lost 5 bases, J lost 3 bases, and 16 bases lay in between. The CDR3 region is CASSLRWTVEETQYF. CDR3 sequence (DNA): TGTGCCAGCAGTCTTAGATGGACAGTCGAAGAGACCCAGTACTTC.

This sequence joins TRBV7-2 and TRBJ2-2; 7 bases match TRBD2. CDR3 length: 15 amino acids. With 5 bases clipped from V and 5 bases from J, the junction kept 8 bases outside the gene matches. Germline V gives CDR1 SGHTA, CDR2 FQGNSA. The CDR3 loop is CASSNRGEWTGELFF. The CDR3 nucleotides read TGTGCCAGCAGCAATCGGGGGGAGTGGACCGGGGAGCTGTTTTTT.

Comment on this clone: The junction shows a germline mismatch at one end, possibly a read error. The gene calls are TRBV7-7 and TRBJ2-1, with 9 bases matching TRBD1. Per the germline V gene, CDR1 is SSHAT and CDR2 is FNYEAQ (reference sequence). The CDR3 covers 16 residues. CDR3 sequence reads: CASSLAQDRGLNEQFF. The CDR3 nucleotides are TGTGCTAGCAGCTTAGCCCAGGACAGGGGTCTCAATGAGCAGTTCTTC.

The chain links TRBV14 to TRBJ1-2; D is undetermined. Germline V CDR1 and CDR2: SGHDN, FVKESK. The CDR3 loop spans 13 amino acids. V was trimmed by 4 bases and J by 0 bases, leaving 6 bases between them. The CDR3 loop reads CASSPGTNYGYTF. The CDR3 coding sequence is TGTGCCAGCAGCCCCGGGACTAACTATGGCTACACCTTC.

The genes are TRBV29-1 and TRBJ2-7; 7 bases are a match to TRBD2. J lost 2 bases, V lost 4 bases, and 2 bases had no gene match. The CDR3 is 12 residues long. Germline V lookup: CDR1 SQVTM, CDR2 ANQGSEA. The CDR3 nucleotides read TGCAGCGTTGTGGCGGGGGCCTACGAGCAGTACTTC. The encoded protein is CSVVAGAYEQYF.

The rearrangement links TRBV2 to TRBJ2-5, with no clear D. V lost 4 bases and J 2 bases, leaving 5 bases between the germline ends. Germline lookup yields CDR1 SNHLY and CDR2 FYNNEI. This CDR3 is built from 12 residues. The chain's CDR3 is CASSAQQETQYF. The CDR3 DNA reads TGTGCCAGCAGTGCACAGCAAGAGACCCAGTACTTC.

This chain links TRBV11-3 with TRBJ2-2; D gene uncertain. Germline V gene sequence: CDR1 SGHNT, CDR2 YENEEA. V gave up 8 bases and J gave up 3 bases, with 7 bases separating them. The CDR3 runs to 12 residues. Written as DNA, the CDR3 is TGTGCCAGCGCCCGGGACACCGGGGAGCTGTTTTTT. Residues: CASARDTGELFF.

V gene TRBV9 combines with J gene TRBJ2-5, with a tentative D call TRBD2 (7 bases). Germline V CDR1 and CDR2: SGDLS, YYNGEE. This CDR3 contains 16 residues. Trimming left V 3 bases short and J 5 bases short, with 20 bases between. CDR3 sequence (DNA): TGTGCCAGCAGCGCCAAAGGGGGGAGGGGTTGGGAGACCCAGTACTTC. Encoded protein: CASSAKGGRGWETQYF.

This chain joins TRBV27 and TRBJ1-2; TRBD1 agrees at 8 bases. Germline V gene lookup returns CDR1 MNHEY and CDR2 SMNVEV (reference sequence). J gave up 8 bases and V 6 bases, and 14 bases lay outside the gene matches. The CDR3 runs 15 residues. The CDR3 coding sequence is TGTGCCAGCAGCCTCCAGACAGGGGTGATCAACGGCTACACCTTC. Translation gives CASSLQTGVINGYTF.

This clone has more than one count but fewer than ten. The genes are TRBV6-5 and TRBJ1-1, with TRBD1 matching 10 bases. The CDR3 has 15 residues. Germline CDR1 and CDR2: MNHEY and SVGAGI. V lost 5 bases to trimming and J lost 7 bases; unmatched junction nucleotides: 10. CDR3 bases: TGTGCCAGCAGTAAGCCGGACAGGGGGAATTATGAAGCTTTCTTT. This codes for CASSKPDRGNYEAFF.

The rearrangement uses TRBV11-1 and TRBJ1-2; 9 nucleotides align to TRBD1. CDR1 and CDR2 from the germline V gene are SGHAT and FQDESV (reference sequence). The ends lost 8 bases at V and 8 bases at J; junction bases unmatched: 9. The length of the CDR3 is 13 residues. The CDR3 DNA reads as TGTGCCAGCGGGCCCCGGGACAGGGTCGGCTACACCTTC. Its protein product is CASGPRDRVGYTF.

V is TRBV28 and J is TRBJ2-3; D unclear. Germline CDR1 reads MDHEN; CDR2 reads SYDVKM. The CDR3 covers 16 residues. V was trimmed by 5 bases and J by 0 bases, leaving 15 bases between them. CDR3 loop: CASSMGHGTSTDTQYF. In nucleotides, the CDR3 is TGTGCCAGCAGTATGGGCCATGGAACTAGCACAGATACGCAGTATTTT.

This clone was detected once. The CDR3 loop reads CASSNLGQGTAGAFF. The CDR3 coding sequence is TGTGCCAGCTCAAATCTGGGACAGGGAACGGCGGGAGCTTTCTTT. The chain recombines TRBV18 with TRBJ1-1; 9 bases agree with TRBD1. Germline V gene sequence: CDR1 KGHSH, CDR2 LQKENI. The J segment lost 10 bases and the V segment lost 5 bases, leaving 14 bases of the junction unmatched. The CDR3 consists of 15 residues.

V is TRBV7-9 and J is TRBJ1-1; 8 bases match TRBD1. V lost 5 bases to trimming and J lost 1 base; unmatched junction nucleotides: 0. Germline lookup yields CDR1 SEHNR and CDR2 FQNEAQ (reference sequence). The CDR3 runs to 13 residues. The CDR3 DNA sequence: TGTGCCAGCAGCGGACAGGGGAACACTGAAGCTTTCTTT. Protein: CASSGQGNTEAFF.

This clone was recorded once. The chain employs TRBV7-2 and TRBJ2-5; 8 nucleotides line up with TRBD1. CDR3 length: 14 residues. Germline lookup yields CDR1 SGHTA and CDR2 FQGNSA. V lost 5 bases to trimming and J lost 5 bases; unmatched junction nucleotides: 7. CDR3 nucleotides: TGTGCCAGCAGCCACAACTGGGACAGGGAGACCCAGTACTTC. Translating gives CASSHNWDRETQYF.

The V and J genes are TRBV6-5 and TRBJ2-5, with D possibly matching TRBD2 (5 bases). The germline CDR1 and CDR2 sequences are MNHEY and SVGAGI. V gave up 9 bases and J gave up 5 bases, with 10 bases separating them. CDR3 length equals 11 residues. CDR3 residues: CASTRGETQYF. CDR3 bases: TGTGCCAGTACCCGCGGGGAGACCCAGTACTTC.

The genes are TRBV7-9 and TRBJ1-3; the D gene is possibly TRBD1 (6 bases). V was clipped by 2 bases and J by 2 bases, with 10 bases between them. Germline loops: CDR1 SEHNR, CDR2 FQNEAQ (reference sequence). The CDR3 runs 15 residues. Here the CDR3 reads CASSLTGNPGNTIYF. In nucleotides, the CDR3 is TGTGCCAGCAGCTTAACAGGGAACCCTGGAAACACCATATATTTT.

The V and J genes are TRBV4-2 and TRBJ2-7; 14 positions match TRBD2. V shed 3 bases, J shed 2 bases, and the junction held 0 bases outside the gene matches. CDR1 and CDR2 (germline): LGHNA, YNFKEQ. This CDR3 region has 15 residues. In DNA form, the CDR3 reads TGTGCCAGCAGCCAGACTAGCGGGGGGGCCTACGAGCAGTACTTC. Translation: CASSQTSGGAYEQYF.

J is TRBJ2-2 and V is TRBV11-3; D is possibly TRBD1 (5 bases). The germline gives CDR1 SGHNT, CDR2 YENEEA. The CDR3 spans 16 residues. Trimming removed 1 base at V and 7 bases at J, with 16 bases between. This CDR3 reads CASSLGPGRKDGELFF. As DNA, the CDR3 is TGTGCCAGCAGCTTAGGTCCAGGGCGAAAGGACGGGGAGCTGTTTTTT.

In this sample, this clone turned up a few times. Other DNA sequences in the sample encode the same CDR3. The genes are TRBV5-1 and TRBJ2-1; possibly TRBD1 for D (6 bases). Trimming stripped 0 bases from V and 7 bases from J, with 11 bases between. Germline CDR1 is SGHRS and CDR2 is YFSETQ. This CDR3 has 14 residues. The CDR3 reads CASSLATGGNEQFF. Written as DNA, the CDR3 is TGCGCCAGCAGCTTGGCGACAGGCGGGAATGAGCAGTTCTTC.